The 19 T cell receptor beta chains below were found in one sample sequenced in a study of blood T cell repertoires in COVID-19. Assay: immunoSEQ multiplex PCR; the TCRdb copy retains only in-frame clones and omits some. The sample contains just under 350,000 clones, 83% of which appear only once. The specimen sequenced was peripheral blood. The receptors derive from a young man with active or convalescent COVID-19.

This rearrangement joins TRBV18 to TRBJ1-5; the D gene is possibly TRBD1 (6 bases). The CDR3 has 14 residues. Trimming pared 2 bases from V and 7 bases from J, leaving 12 bases between. Per the germline V gene, CDR1 is KGHSH and CDR2 is LQKENI. CDR3 loop: CASSPIGGGQPQHF. CDR3 sequence (DNA): TGTGCCAGCTCACCAATCGGGGGGGGCCAGCCCCAGCATTTT.

The rearrangement links TRBV19 to TRBJ1-2, with D possibly TRBD1 on 5 matching bases. The CDR3 totals 16 residues. The V and J ends lost 6 bases and 2 bases respectively, with 19 bases between them. Germline-derived CDR1 and CDR2 are LNHDA and SQIVND (reference sequence). CDR3 amino acids: CASSPRGGVGNYGYTF. In DNA form, the CDR3 reads TGTGCCAGTAGCCCCCGGGGGGGGGTAGGAAACTATGGCTACACCTTC.

The CDR3 region has the DNA TGTGCCAGCAGTCCCCACCCGGGGACTAGCGGGTCGAACACCGGGGAGCTGTTTTTT. This encodes CASSPHPGTSGSNTGELFF. V gene TRBV28 combines with J gene TRBJ2-2, with 12 bases aligning to TRBD2. J was trimmed by 0 bases and V by 5 bases; bases with no gene match: 10. CDR1 is MDHEN and CDR2 is SYDVKM in the germline V gene. CDR3 length: 19 residues.

CDR3 residues: CASSLATKSDSPLHF. The CDR3, as DNA: TGCGCCAGCAGCTTAGCCACGAAGTCCGATTCACCCCTCCACTTT. The V gene is TRBV5-1, the J gene TRBJ1-6; D gene uncertain. CDR3 length: 15 amino acids. Germline-derived CDR1 and CDR2 are SGHRS and YFSETQ. Deletions cut 2 bases from V and 8 bases from J, with 14 bases between.

The chain links TRBV7-3 to TRBJ2-3, with a tentative D call TRBD2 (6 bases). The CDR3 covers 15 residues. V dropped 0 bases and J dropped 2 bases, with 9 bases sitting between them. Germline loops: CDR1 SGHTA, CDR2 FQGTGA. This chain's CDR3 is CASSLTPSDTDTQYF. CDR3 bases: TGTGCCAGCAGCTTAACGCCTAGCGACACAGATACGCAGTATTTT.

The chain joins TRBV11-3 to TRBJ1-1, with D hard to call. With 4 bases removed from V and 5 bases from J, the gap between germline ends came to 11 bases. The CDR3 loop spans 13 amino acids. Germline V gene data show CDR1 as SGHNT and CDR2 as YENEEA. DNA of the CDR3: TGTGCCAGCAGCTCCGCGGAGGGAACTGAAGCTTTCTTT. It encodes CASSSAEGTEAFF.

CDR3 in DNA: TGTGCCAGCAGCCTTCCGGGACAGATGGGCGGCTACACCTTC. Translated, it gives CASSLPGQMGGYTF. The chain is built from TRBV9 and TRBJ1-2; TRBD1 aligns across 7 bases. The junction had 11 bases not matched to a gene; V was cut back by 4 bases and J by 8 bases. Looked up from germline, CDR1 is SGDLS and CDR2 is YYNGEE. The CDR3 runs 14 residues.

This clone was seen a few times. This chain connects TRBV9 to TRBJ1-4; 9 bases are a match to TRBD1. V was clipped by 4 bases and J by 8 bases; unmatched bases: 6. The length of the CDR3 is 14 residues. Per germline, CDR1 SGDLS and CDR2 YYNGEE. The CDR3 region is CASSQTGGREKLFF. The CDR3 region has the DNA TGTGCCAGCAGCCAGACAGGGGGGAGAGAAAAACTGTTTTTT.

The J gene is TRBJ2-3, the V gene TRBV2; 7 bases map to TRBD2. V trimming: 4 bases; J trimming: 6 bases; junction bases outside the gene matches: 10. The CDR3 sequence is 15 residues long. Germline CDR1 is SNHLY and CDR2 is FYNNEI. The CDR3 region has the DNA TGTGCCAGCAGTGCTACTAGCGACCGGGCTGATACGCAGTATTTT. Translation: CASSATSDRADTQYF.

The genes are TRBV10-3 and TRBJ2-1; 16 bases fit TRBD2. The V gene's germline CDR1 is ENHRY and CDR2 SYGVKD. V lost 6 bases to trimming and J lost 6 bases; unmatched junction nucleotides: 11. CDR3 length: 18 amino acids. CDR3 sequence reads: CAIRSGLAGGSFLNEQFF. The DNA for the CDR3 is TGTGCCATCAGATCGGGACTAGCGGGGGGGTCTTTCCTCAATGAGCAGTTCTTC.

This chain uses TRBV4-3 with TRBJ2-3; D may be TRBD1 (6 bases). The germline V and J ends were trimmed by 1 base and 1 base, with 12 bases remaining between them. The CDR3 length is 16 residues. Germline V gene data show CDR1 as LGHNA and CDR2 as YSLEER. CDR3 bases: TGCGCCAGCAGCCAAGGGGCAGGGGTACGCACAGATACGCAGTATTTT. Its translation: CASSQGAGVRTDTQYF.

In DNA, the CDR3 is TGTGCCATCAGTGAAGGGAGGGGGAATCAGCCCCAGCATTTT. This sequence encodes CAISEGRGNQPQHF. This rearrangement joins TRBV10-3 to TRBJ1-5; D is possibly TRBD1 (6 bases). Germline V lookup: CDR1 ENHRY, CDR2 SYGVKD. The CDR3 is made up of 14 amino acids. V was clipped by 3 bases and J by 4 bases, with 10 bases between them.

This chain uses TRBV7-9 with TRBJ1-4; 7 nucleotides line up with TRBD1. There are 14 residues in the CDR3. Germline CDR1 SEHNR, CDR2 FQNEAQ (reference sequence). The V segment lost 0 bases and the J segment 6 bases; nucleotides outside the gene matches: 1. This CDR3 reads CASSLARGDEKLFF. CDR3 DNA sequence: TGTGCCAGCAGCTTAGCCAGGGGGGATGAAAAACTGTTTTTT.

This clone was recorded once. The rearrangement uses TRBV7-9 and TRBJ1-3; TRBD1 agrees at 8 bases. In germline, CDR1 is SEHNR, CDR2 FQNEAQ (reference sequence). Trimming cost V 5 bases and J 4 bases; bases outside gene matches: 7. The CDR3 totals 15 residues. DNA for the CDR3: TGTGCCAGCAGCCCCTGGACAGGGCCCGGAAACACCATATATTTT. Amino acid sequence: CASSPWTGPGNTIYF.

The V call is TRBV18, the J call TRBJ1-1; the D is unclear. Germline CDR1 and CDR2: KGHSH and LQKENI. Trimming took off 7 bases at V and 3 bases at J, with 12 bases between the two ends. The CDR3 length is 13 residues. The CDR3 region is CASFAYRDTEAFF. The CDR3 coding sequence is TGTGCCAGCTTCGCCTATCGGGACACTGAAGCTTTCTTT. The complete variable domain, with remaining parts taken from reference TRBV18 and TRBJ1-1, reads NAGVMQNPRHLVRRRGQEARLRCSPMKGHSHVYWYRQLPEEGLKFMVYLQKENIIDESGMPKERFSAEFPKEGPSILRIQQVVRGDSAAYFCASFAYRDTEAFFGQGTRLTVV.

The chain joins TRBV18 to TRBJ1-2, with D maybe TRBD1 (5 bases). Germline values: CDR1 KGHSH, CDR2 LQKENI. V dropped 5 bases and J dropped 4 bases, with 11 bases sitting between them. The CDR3 length is 13 residues. The CDR3 region has the DNA TGTGCCAGCTCAGTACAGGAATTCTATGGCTACACCTTC. It yields the protein CASSVQEFYGYTF.

This clone was counted a few times. CDR3 coding DNA: TGTGCCAGCTCCGAAGGGGTCCTCTACGAGCAGTACTTC. This sequence encodes CASSEGVLYEQYF. J is TRBJ2-7 and V is TRBV5-4, with a weak D call TRBD1 (5 bases). Trimming removed 7 bases at V and 3 bases at J, with 14 bases between. The CDR3 totals 13 residues. Germline V gene sequence: CDR1 SGHNT, CDR2 YYREEE (reference sequence).

The chain carries TRBV30 and TRBJ1-2; the D is unclear. Trimming stripped 0 bases from V and 4 bases from J, with 15 bases between. The CDR3 is 15 amino acids. CDR1 is GTSNPN and CDR2 is SVGIG in the germline V gene (reference sequence). In DNA form, the CDR3 reads TGTGCCTGGAGTGTATATTCCGTCGAACTCTATGGCTACACCTTC. Residues: CAWSVYSVELYGYTF.

This sequence joins TRBV19 and TRBJ2-7; possibly TRBD1 for D (6 bases). Germline CDR1 is LNHDA and CDR2 is SQIVND (reference sequence). Trimming cost V 3 bases and J 2 bases, with 14 bases left between them. This CDR3 spans 15 amino acids. The CDR3 reads CASSIEAGATYEQYF. The CDR3 coding sequence is TGTGCCAGTAGTATTGAGGCAGGGGCAACCTACGAGCAGTACTTC.